The 15 T cell receptor beta chains in this list originate from one sample, sequenced in a study of shared clonotypes between healthy human individuals. Assay used: immunoSEQ multiplex PCR; TCRdb lists only in-frame clones, some missing. The sample records about 800,000 clones, approximately 96% being singletons. The naive CD8 fraction comprised CD45RO-negative cells positively selected for CCR7 and excluded terminally differentiated effector memory CD45RA+ cells. The sample consisted of naive CD8+ T cells sorted from blood. The source is a man aged 30 to 45 in good health.

The chain combines TRBV5-4 with TRBJ1-2; the D is unclear. Germline lookup yields CDR1 SGHNT and CDR2 YYREEE (reference sequence). Trimming pared 0 bases from V and 8 bases from J, leaving 14 bases between. The CDR3 loop spans 14 amino acids. The CDR3 nucleotides are TGTGCCAGCAGCTTGGAAGGCTCGGTGTACGGCTACACCTTC. It yields the protein CASSLEGSVYGYTF.

The sample holds one count of this clone. This rearrangement joins TRBV14 to TRBJ2-7; TRBD2 agrees at 10 bases. CDR3 length: 15 residues. From germline, CDR1 is SGHDN and CDR2 FVKESK. V shed 1 base, J shed 6 bases, and the junction held 6 bases outside the gene matches. CDR3 sequence (DNA): TGTGCCAGCAGCCAAGGGGCTAGCGGGAGTTTCGAGCAGTACTTC. Its translation: CASSQGASGSFEQYF.

On this clone itself: In the same sample, other DNA sequences code for this CDR3. In nucleotides, the CDR3 is TGTGCCAGCAGTGTGGGCGAGCAGTACTTC. Protein: CASSVGEQYF. The chain combines TRBV6-1 with TRBJ2-7; D call uncertain. CDR1 MNHNS and CDR2 SASEGT come from the germline V gene. The CDR3 has 10 amino acids. The ends were cut back, 4 bases at V and 6 bases at J, with 4 bases in the middle.

The rearrangement joins TRBV7-9 to TRBJ2-4; possibly TRBD2 for D (6 bases). V gave up 1 base and J gave up 8 bases, with 9 bases separating them. Germline V gene sequence: CDR1 SEHNR, CDR2 FQNEAQ (reference sequence). The CDR3 totals 13 residues. CDR3 protein: CASSLVPGDIQYF. CDR3 DNA: TGTGCCAGCAGCTTAGTCCCGGGGGACATTCAGTACTTC.

V is TRBV6-5 and J is TRBJ2-7; 7 positions match TRBD1. Germline V gives CDR1 MNHEY, CDR2 SVGAGI. The ends lost 6 bases at V and 2 bases at J; junction bases unmatched: 7. CDR3 length equals 14 residues. This CDR3 reads CASRQGMGPYEQYF. The CDR3 DNA sequence: TGTGCCAGCAGACAGGGGATGGGACCCTACGAGCAGTACTTC.

This chain links TRBV11-2 with TRBJ2-3; D perhaps matches TRBD1 (7 bases). The CDR3 sequence is 16 residues long. Per germline, CDR1 SGHAT and CDR2 FQNNGV. V lost 1 base to trimming and J lost 3 bases, with 14 bases between them. CDR3 sequence: CASSLGQGGSTDTQYF. CDR3 bases: TGTGCCAGCAGCTTAGGGCAGGGGGGCTCTACAGATACGCAGTATTTT.

The chain combines TRBV27 with TRBJ2-7; TRBD2 matches 7 bases. Germline lookup yields CDR1 MNHEY and CDR2 SMNVEV (reference sequence). The J segment lost 2 bases and the V segment lost 6 bases, leaving 10 bases of the junction unmatched. This CDR3 region has 15 residues. CDR3 loop: CASSLPRGSPYEQYF. The DNA of the CDR3 is TGTGCCAGCAGCCTACCACGCGGGAGCCCCTACGAGCAGTACTTC.

The chain has TRBV27 and TRBJ1-2; D call uncertain. CDR1 and CDR2 (germline): MNHEY, SMNVEV (reference sequence). V was cut by 6 bases and J by 4 bases, with 15 bases left in between. The CDR3 is 14 residues long. Here the CDR3 DNA reads TGTGCCAGCAGCCCCTGGGTGCAGACCTATGGCTACACCTTC. Translated: CASSPWVQTYGYTF.

This clone was seen once. The J gene is TRBJ2-7, the V gene TRBV4-1; tentatively, D is TRBD2 (6 bases). The CDR3 consists of 16 residues. The V gene's germline CDR1 is MGHRA and CDR2 YSYEKL. V lost 1 base to trimming and J lost 2 bases, with 15 bases between them. CDR3: CASSQAYGRETYEQYF. The CDR3 DNA reads as TGCGCCAGCAGCCAAGCCTACGGGCGGGAAACCTACGAGCAGTACTTC.

The J gene is TRBJ2-7, the V gene TRBV10-2; D is ambiguous. V was clipped by 0 bases and J by 5 bases, with 14 bases between them. This CDR3 is 15 amino acids long. Looked up from germline, CDR1 is WSHSY and CDR2 is SAAADI. The CDR3 DNA follows: TGCGCCAGCAGTGAGTCGATTCCCACCCCCCACGAGCAGTACTTC. Protein product: CASSESIPTPHEQYF.

The chain combines TRBV7-9 with TRBJ1-2; the D is unclear. The CDR3 is 13 residues long. The ends were cut back, 4 bases at V and 8 bases at J, with 14 bases in the middle. Germline V gene lookup returns CDR1 SEHNR and CDR2 FQNEAQ (reference sequence). CDR3 residues: CASSSKLAGGYTF. In DNA, the CDR3 is TGTGCCAGCAGCTCCAAATTAGCCGGAGGCTACACCTTC.

Of note for this clone: Other DNA sequences in this specimen translate into the identical CDR3. This chain connects TRBV9 to TRBJ2-2; D is unclear. Germline-derived CDR1 and CDR2 are SGDLS and YYNGEE. The V and J ends lost 0 bases and 6 bases respectively, with 3 bases between them. The CDR3 contains 12 residues. This chain's CDR3 is CASSVVAGELFF. CDR3 coding DNA: TGTGCCAGCAGCGTAGTAGCCGGGGAGCTGTTTTTT.

The CDR3 DNA reads as TGTGCCAGCAGTGACGACAGGTCCTCTGGAAACACCATATATTTT. Translating it yields CASSDDRSSGNTIYF. This chain uses TRBV2 with TRBJ1-3; weak D call: TRBD1 (6 bases). Germline V lookup: CDR1 SNHLY, CDR2 FYNNEI. The V end lost 3 bases, the J end lost 0 bases, and 9 bases lay between the germline ends. CDR3 length: 15 residues.

The table lists this clone with a count of one. This chain joins TRBV6-5 and TRBJ2-5; D gene ambiguous. The CDR3 totals 14 residues. Germline values: CDR1 MNHEY, CDR2 SVGAGI. With 7 bases removed from V and 7 bases from J, the gap between germline ends came to 19 bases. CDR3 sequence reads: CASTHPSGEGTQYF. The CDR3 DNA reads TGTGCCAGCACCCACCCCTCCGGAGAAGGGACCCAGTACTTC.

V gene TRBV7-2 combines with J gene TRBJ2-1; D is undetermined. In germline, CDR1 is SGHTA, CDR2 FQGNSA. The CDR3 consists of 12 residues. Between the trimmed V and J ends, which lost 3 bases and 9 bases, there was a span of 9 bases. The CDR3 DNA is TGTGCCAGCAGCTTCCCGGCGGCTGAGCAGTTCTTC. Protein: CASSFPAAEQFF.